This is a list of T cell receptor beta chains from one sample in a study of CD8+CD57+ T cells in acquired aplastic anemia. TCRdb re-analysed the reads in MiXCR, keeping a single row per CDR3 protein. The data contain 68,000 or so distinct CDR3 sequences, around half of them singletons. Sequencing was performed on sorted CD4+, CD8+, or CD8+CD57+ T cells (not recorded which) from PBMCs. The receptors here all came from a human donor in good health, serving as a control. CDR3s include the opening cysteine and the closing phenylalanine or tryptophan. A D gene is named only where the DNA matches it firmly. Size is omitted from some rows. Given values are once, few, many or a class for expanded clones.

J gene: TRBJ1-2
clone size: many
D gene: .
V gene: TRBV20-1
CDR3 protein: CSAGGVVEETDPNYGYTF
CDR3 DNA: TGCAGTGCTGGGGGGGTCGTGGAGGAAACCGACCCAAACTATGGCTACACCTTC

J gene: TRBJ2-2
clone size: .
D gene: .
V gene: TRBV2
CDR3 protein: CASTQGSHTGELFF
CDR3 DNA: TGTGCCTCTACCCAGGGATCCCACACCGGGGAGCTGTTTTTT

J gene: TRBJ1-5
clone size: .
D gene: TRBD1
V gene: TRBV10-3
CDR3 protein: CAVGTGNQPQHF
CDR3 DNA: TGTGCCGTCGGGACAGGCAATCAGCCCCAGCATTTT

J gene: TRBJ1-5
clone size: .
D gene: TRBD1
V gene: TRBV4-1
CDR3 protein: CAIAGTGGQPQHF
CDR3 DNA: TGTGCCATCGCCGGGACAGGGGGCCAGCCCCAGCATTTT

J gene: TRBJ2-1
clone size: .
D gene: TRBD2
V gene: TRBV11-1
CDR3 protein: CANRPTSGSRSEQFF
CDR3 DNA: TGTGCCAACAGACCGACTAGCGGGAGTCGCAGTGAGCAGTTCTTC

J gene: TRBJ2-7
clone size: .
D gene: .
V gene: TRBV29-1
CDR3 protein: CSVEDDFSYEQYF
CDR3 DNA: TGCAGCGTTGAAGATGACTTCTCCTACGAGCAGTACTTC

J gene: TRBJ1-3
clone size: .
D gene: TRBD1
V gene: TRBV15
CDR3 protein: CATSSLGQAVGNTIYF
CDR3 DNA: TGTGCCACCAGCAGCCTAGGACAGGCGGTTGGAAACACCATATATTTT

J gene: TRBJ2-1
clone size: many
D gene: .
V gene: TRBV27
CDR3 protein: CASSHNNEQFF
CDR3 DNA: TGTGCCAGCAGTCACAACAATGAGCAGTTCTTC

J gene: TRBJ2-7
clone size: .
D gene: .
V gene: TRBV29-1
CDR3 protein: CSVEEAGCMGEQCF
CDR3 DNA: TGCAGCGTTGAAGAGGCAGGGTGTATGGGGGAGCAGTGCTTC

J gene: TRBJ1-2
clone size: many
D gene: .
V gene: TRBV5-6
CDR3 protein: CASSPLTAPYGYTF
CDR3 DNA: TGTGCCAGCAGCCCACTCACAGCACCTTATGGCTACACCTTC

J gene: TRBJ2-5
clone size: .
D gene: .
V gene: TRBV7-3
CDR3 protein: CASSLLGTGETQYF
CDR3 DNA: TGTGCCAGCAGCTTATTGGGCACCGGGGAGACCCAGTACTTC

J gene: TRBJ2-3
clone size: many
D gene: .
V gene: TRBV19
CDR3 protein: CASSTGSDTQYF
CDR3 DNA: TGTGCCAGTTCCACAGGGTCAGATACGCAGTATTTT

J gene: TRBJ1-2
clone size: .
D gene: .
V gene: TRBV29-1
CDR3 protein: CSVGEREHGYTF
CDR3 DNA: TGCAGCGTTGGAGAGAGGGAGCATGGCTACACCTTC

J gene: TRBJ2-3
clone size: many
D gene: .
V gene: TRBV20-1
CDR3 protein: CSAKDPQEDEYTDTQYF
CDR3 DNA: TGCAGTGCTAAAGATCCCCAGGAGGACGAATATACAGATACGCAGTATTTT

J gene: TRBJ2-5
clone size: .
D gene: .
V gene: TRBV9
CDR3 protein: CASSVGVHEETQYF
CDR3 DNA: TGTGCCAGCAGCGTTGGGGTGCATGAGGAGACCCAGTACTTC

J gene: TRBJ2-5
clone size: .
D gene: TRBD2
V gene: TRBV5-1
CDR3 protein: CASSFREGTVTQYF
CDR3 DNA: TGCGCCAGCAGCTTCAGGGAGGGCACAGTGACCCAGTACTTC

J gene: TRBJ1-3
clone size: many
D gene: .
V gene: TRBV6-1
CDR3 protein: CASSGTEAGNTIYF
CDR3 DNA: TGTGCCAGCAGTGGGACGGAGGCCGGAAACACCATATATTTT

J gene: TRBJ2-1
clone size: .
D gene: TRBD2
V gene: TRBV27
CDR3 protein: CASSPGGGGPYNEQFF
CDR3 DNA: TGTGCCAGCAGTCCGGGAGGGGGGGGCCCCTACAATGAGCAGTTCTTC

J gene: TRBJ2-7
clone size: .
D gene: TRBD1
V gene: TRBV20-1
CDR3 protein: CSAAPGTGVYEQYF
CDR3 DNA: TGCAGTGCTGCCCCCGGGACAGGGGTCTACGAGCAGTACTTC

J gene: TRBJ2-1
clone size: .
D gene: .
V gene: TRBV5-1
CDR3 protein: CASSLVSGSDNEQFF
CDR3 DNA: TGCGCCAGCAGCTTGGTTTCAGGGTCGGACAATGAGCAGTTCTTC

J gene: TRBJ1-2
clone size: .
D gene: TRBD1
V gene: TRBV10-3
CDR3 protein: CAISGGDRDSDYGYTF
CDR3 DNA: TGTGCCATCAGTGGGGGTGACCGGGACAGCGACTATGGCTACACCTTC

J gene: TRBJ1-2
clone size: few
D gene: TRBD1
V gene: TRBV29-1
CDR3 protein: CSAPGGIGYTF
CDR3 DNA: TGCAGCGCCCCAGGGGGGATTGGCTACACCTTC

J gene: TRBJ2-1
clone size: many
D gene: .
V gene: TRBV4-1
CDR3 protein: CASSKRPGAGDNEQFF
CDR3 DNA: TGCGCCAGCAGCAAACGTCCGGGGGCGGGGGACAATGAGCAGTTCTTC

J gene: TRBJ2-7
clone size: .
D gene: .
V gene: TRBV29-1
CDR3 protein: CSVKVAYEQYF
CDR3 DNA: TGCAGCGTTAAGGTCGCTTACGAGCAGTACTTC

J gene: TRBJ1-1
clone size: many
D gene: TRBD1
V gene: TRBV29-1
CDR3 protein: CSVVRTGGVNTEAFF
CDR3 DNA: TGCAGCGTTGTCCGTACAGGGGGCGTGAACACTGAAGCTTTCTTT

J gene: TRBJ2-5
clone size: many
D gene: TRBD1
V gene: TRBV7-6
CDR3 protein: CASSLAPGGGQETQYF
CDR3 DNA: TGTGCCAGCAGCTTAGCCCCAGGGGGCGGGCAAGAGACCCAGTACTTC

J gene: TRBJ1-6
clone size: many
D gene: TRBD1
V gene: TRBV4-1
CDR3 protein: CASSQDGTGYSPLHF
CDR3 DNA: TGCGCCAGCAGCCAAGACGGGACAGGGTATTCACCCCTCCACTTT

J gene: TRBJ2-7
clone size: .
D gene: TRBD1
V gene: TRBV29-1
CDR3 protein: CSVEDDGTGGGYEQYF
CDR3 DNA: TGCAGCGTTGAAGATGACGGGACAGGGGGCGGGTACGAGCAGTACTTC

J gene: TRBJ2-7
clone size: many
D gene: .
V gene: TRBV27
CDR3 protein: CASSFGTSATGEQYF
CDR3 DNA: TGTGCCAGCAGTTTTGGTACTTCGGCCACCGGCGAGCAGTACTTC

J gene: TRBJ2-5
clone size: many
D gene: .
V gene: TRBV6-5
CDR3 protein: CASSYSGVDQETQYF
CDR3 DNA: TGTGCCAGCAGTTACTCGGGCGTTGACCAAGAGACCCAGTACTTC

J gene: TRBJ2-7
clone size: .
D gene: .
V gene: TRBV19
CDR3 protein: CASSIQGSYEQYF
CDR3 DNA: TGTGCCAGTAGTATCCAGGGCTCCTACGAGCAGTACTTC

J gene: TRBJ2-7
clone size: .
D gene: TRBD2
V gene: TRBV11-1
CDR3 protein: CASSLGYGTSGDGYEQYF
CDR3 DNA: TGTGCCAGCAGCTTAGGGTATGGGACTAGCGGGGATGGATACGAGCAGTACTTC

J gene: TRBJ1-1
clone size: .
D gene: .
V gene: TRBV29-1
CDR3 protein: CSVSEANTEAFF
CDR3 DNA: TGCAGCGTGTCGGAGGCGAACACTGAAGCTTTCTTT

J gene: TRBJ2-7
clone size: many
D gene: TRBD1
V gene: TRBV13
CDR3 protein: CASSYGQGAEYEQYF
CDR3 DNA: TGTGCCAGCAGCTATGGGCAGGGGGCTGAATACGAGCAGTACTTC

J gene: TRBJ2-3
clone size: once
D gene: TRBD1
V gene: TRBV29-1
CDR3 protein: CSVGQGGTDTQYF
CDR3 DNA: TGCAGCGTGGGACAGGGGGGCACAGATACGCAGTATTTT

J gene: TRBJ2-7
clone size: .
D gene: TRBD2
V gene: TRBV7-8
CDR3 protein: CASSEMLTSGLTEQYF
CDR3 DNA: TGTGCCAGCAGCGAGATGTTGACTAGCGGACTTACCGAGCAGTACTTC

J gene: TRBJ2-7
clone size: many
D gene: .
V gene: TRBV6-5
CDR3 protein: CASSYRAVGGIYEQYF
CDR3 DNA: TGTGCCAGCAGTTACAGGGCAGTAGGGGGAATCTACGAGCAGTACTTC

J gene: TRBJ2-7
clone size: .
D gene: .
V gene: TRBV20-1
CDR3 protein: CSANDPIGPSYEQYF
CDR3 DNA: TGCAGTGCTAACGATCCGATAGGACCATCCTACGAGCAGTACTTC

J gene: TRBJ1-1
clone size: .
D gene: .
V gene: TRBV25-1
CDR3 protein: CATSRDEGEAFF
CDR3 DNA: TGTGCCACCAGCAGAGACGAGGGTGAAGCTTTCTTT

J gene: TRBJ1-6
clone size: few
D gene: .
V gene: TRBV19
CDR3 protein: CASQTGTFYNSPLHF
CDR3 DNA: TGTGCCAGCCAAACCGGGACGTTCTATAATTCACCCCTCCACTTT

J gene: TRBJ1-5
clone size: many
D gene: TRBD1
V gene: TRBV14
CDR3 protein: CASGEISGTGNDQPQHF
CDR3 DNA: TGTGCCAGCGGAGAGATATCCGGGACAGGCAACGATCAGCCCCAGCATTTT

J gene: TRBJ2-7
clone size: many
D gene: .
V gene: TRBV27
CDR3 protein: CASSLVGPGEQYF
CDR3 DNA: TGTGCCAGCAGTTTGGTAGGGCCCGGCGAGCAGTACTTC